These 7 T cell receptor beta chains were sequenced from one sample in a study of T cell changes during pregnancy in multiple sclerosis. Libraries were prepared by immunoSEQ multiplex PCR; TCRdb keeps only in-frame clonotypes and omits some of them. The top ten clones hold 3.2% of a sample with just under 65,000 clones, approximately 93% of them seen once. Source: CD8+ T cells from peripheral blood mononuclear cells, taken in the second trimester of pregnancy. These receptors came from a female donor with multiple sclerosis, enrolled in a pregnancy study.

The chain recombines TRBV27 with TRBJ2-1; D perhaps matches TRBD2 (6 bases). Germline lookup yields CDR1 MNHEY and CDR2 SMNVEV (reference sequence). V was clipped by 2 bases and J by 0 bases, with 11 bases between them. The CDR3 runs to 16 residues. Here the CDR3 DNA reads TGTGCCAGCAGTTTAATGGGGGGTAGCTCCTACAATGAGCAGTTCTTC. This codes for CASSLMGGSSYNEQFF.

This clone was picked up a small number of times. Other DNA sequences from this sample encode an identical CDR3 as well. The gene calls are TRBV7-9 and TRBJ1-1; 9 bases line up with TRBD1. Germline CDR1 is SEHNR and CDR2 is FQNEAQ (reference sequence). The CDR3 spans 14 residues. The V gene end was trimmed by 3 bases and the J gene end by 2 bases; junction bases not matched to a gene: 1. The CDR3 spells CASSLGQGNTEAFF. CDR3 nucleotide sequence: TGTGCCAGCAGCTTGGGACAGGGAAACACTGAAGCTTTCTTT.

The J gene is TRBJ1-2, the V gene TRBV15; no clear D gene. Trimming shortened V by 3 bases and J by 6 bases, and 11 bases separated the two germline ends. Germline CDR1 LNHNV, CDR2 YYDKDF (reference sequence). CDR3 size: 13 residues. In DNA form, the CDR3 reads TGTGCCACCAGCAGTGAGGAGGGCCATGGCTACACCTTC. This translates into CATSSEEGHGYTF.

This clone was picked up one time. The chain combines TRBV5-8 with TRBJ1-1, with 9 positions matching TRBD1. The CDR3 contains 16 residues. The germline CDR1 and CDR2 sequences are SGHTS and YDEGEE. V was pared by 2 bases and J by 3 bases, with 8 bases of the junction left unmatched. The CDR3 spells CASSFERQGGDTEAFF. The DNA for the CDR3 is TGTGCCAGCAGCTTTGAGAGACAGGGGGGGGACACTGAAGCTTTCTTT.

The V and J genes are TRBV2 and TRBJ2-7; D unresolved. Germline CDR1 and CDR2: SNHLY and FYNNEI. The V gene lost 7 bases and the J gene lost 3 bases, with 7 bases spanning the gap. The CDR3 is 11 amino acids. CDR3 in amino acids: CASNPNYEQYF. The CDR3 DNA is TGTGCCAGCAACCCTAACTACGAGCAGTACTTC.

CDR3 DNA: TGTGCCAGCAGCCGGGGGACTAGCGGGCCTGGGCCCTACGAGCAGTACTTC. Translated, it gives CASSRGTSGPGPYEQYF. The genes are TRBV11-2 and TRBJ2-7, with 12 bases fitting TRBD2. The CDR3 runs to 17 residues. V trimming: 5 bases; J trimming: 2 bases; junction bases outside the gene matches: 10. Germline-derived CDR1 and CDR2 are SGHAT and FQNNGV.

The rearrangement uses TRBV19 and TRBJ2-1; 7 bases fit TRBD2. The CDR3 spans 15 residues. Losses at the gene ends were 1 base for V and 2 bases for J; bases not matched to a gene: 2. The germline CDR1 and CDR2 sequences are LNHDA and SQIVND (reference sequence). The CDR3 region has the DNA TGTGCCAGTAGTATAGCAGCGGGAACCTACAATGAGCAGTTCTTC. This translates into CASSIAAGTYNEQFF. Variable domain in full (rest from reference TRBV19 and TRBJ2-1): DGGITQSPKYLFRKEGQNVTLSCEQNLNHDAMYWYRQDPGQGLRLIYYSQIVNDFQKGDIAEGYSVSREKKESFPLTVTSAQKNPTAFYLCASSIAAGTYNEQFFGPGTRLTVL.